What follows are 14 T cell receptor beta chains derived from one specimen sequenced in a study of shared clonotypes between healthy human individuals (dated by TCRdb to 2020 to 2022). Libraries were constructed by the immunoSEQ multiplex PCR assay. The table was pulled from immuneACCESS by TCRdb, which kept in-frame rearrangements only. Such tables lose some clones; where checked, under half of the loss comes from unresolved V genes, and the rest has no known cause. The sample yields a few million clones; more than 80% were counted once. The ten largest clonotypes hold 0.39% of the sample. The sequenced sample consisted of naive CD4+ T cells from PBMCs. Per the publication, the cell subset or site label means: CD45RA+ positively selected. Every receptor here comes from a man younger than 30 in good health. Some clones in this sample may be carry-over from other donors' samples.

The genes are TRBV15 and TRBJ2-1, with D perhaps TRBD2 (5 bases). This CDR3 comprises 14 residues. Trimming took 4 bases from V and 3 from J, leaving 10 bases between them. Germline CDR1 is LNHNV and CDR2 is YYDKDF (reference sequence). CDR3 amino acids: CATSKLGDYNEQFF. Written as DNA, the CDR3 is TGTGCCACCAGCAAACTAGGCGACTACAATGAGCAGTTCTTC.

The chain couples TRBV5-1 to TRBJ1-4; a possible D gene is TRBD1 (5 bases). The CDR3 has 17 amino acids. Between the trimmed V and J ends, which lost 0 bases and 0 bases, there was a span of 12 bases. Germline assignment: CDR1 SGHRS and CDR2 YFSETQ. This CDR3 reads CASSLGGQGPTNEKLFF. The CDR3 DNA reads TGCGCCAGCAGCTTGGGGGGCCAGGGTCCAACTAATGAAAAACTGTTTTTT.

The CDR3 sequence is CASSPRRNARTDTQYF. The CDR3 DNA sequence: TGTGCCAGCAGTCCTCGACGGAACGCACGCACAGATACGCAGTATTTT. The chain combines TRBV28 with TRBJ2-3; D is uncertain. In germline, CDR1 is MDHEN, CDR2 SYDVKM. This CDR3 is 16 amino acids long. Trimming removed 5 bases from V and 1 base from J, with 16 bases in between.

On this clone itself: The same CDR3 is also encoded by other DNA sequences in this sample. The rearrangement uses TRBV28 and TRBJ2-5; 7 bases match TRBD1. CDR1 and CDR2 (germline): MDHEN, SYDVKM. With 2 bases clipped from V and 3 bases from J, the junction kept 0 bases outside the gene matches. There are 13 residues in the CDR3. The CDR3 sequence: CASSLQGEETQYF. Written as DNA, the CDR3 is TGTGCCAGCAGTTTACAGGGGGAAGAGACCCAGTACTTC.

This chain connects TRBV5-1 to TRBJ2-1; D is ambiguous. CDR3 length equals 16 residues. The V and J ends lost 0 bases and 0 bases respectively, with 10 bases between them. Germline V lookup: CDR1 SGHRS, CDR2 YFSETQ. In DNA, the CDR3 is TGCGCCAGCAGCTTGGTCGGTCAGCTCTCCTACAATGAGCAGTTCTTC. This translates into CASSLVGQLSYNEQFF.

DNA of the CDR3: TGTGCCAGACCCTTCCCCCGTAGACAGGGGGCTCTGGGTAGCAATCAGCCCCAGCATTTT. Residues: CARPFPRRQGALGSNQPQHF. This rearrangement joins TRBV19 to TRBJ1-5; 10 bases map to TRBD1. This CDR3 comprises 20 residues. Trimming took 9 bases from V and 0 from J; bases not matched to a gene: 20. Germline lookup yields CDR1 LNHDA and CDR2 SQIVND (reference sequence).

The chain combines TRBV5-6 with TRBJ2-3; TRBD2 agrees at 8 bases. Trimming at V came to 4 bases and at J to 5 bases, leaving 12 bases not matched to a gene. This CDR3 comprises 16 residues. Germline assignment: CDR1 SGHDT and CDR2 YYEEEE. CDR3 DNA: TGTGCCAGCAGCCCGGGAGGGGGATCTAGAGTAGATACGCAGTATTTT. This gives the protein CASSPGGGSRVDTQYF.

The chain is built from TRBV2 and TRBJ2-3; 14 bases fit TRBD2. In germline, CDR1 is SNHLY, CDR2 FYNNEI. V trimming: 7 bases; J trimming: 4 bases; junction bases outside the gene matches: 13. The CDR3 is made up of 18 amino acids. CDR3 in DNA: TGTGCCAGCACCCCTGGACTAGCGGGAGGAACGGCCGCAGATACGCAGTATTTT. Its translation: CASTPGLAGGTAADTQYF.

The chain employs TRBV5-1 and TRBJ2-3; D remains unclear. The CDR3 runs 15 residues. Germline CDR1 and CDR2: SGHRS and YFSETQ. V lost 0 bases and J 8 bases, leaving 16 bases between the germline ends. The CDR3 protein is CASSLAVGASGTQYF. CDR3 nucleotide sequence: TGCGCCAGCAGCTTGGCCGTCGGAGCCTCCGGTACGCAGTATTTT.

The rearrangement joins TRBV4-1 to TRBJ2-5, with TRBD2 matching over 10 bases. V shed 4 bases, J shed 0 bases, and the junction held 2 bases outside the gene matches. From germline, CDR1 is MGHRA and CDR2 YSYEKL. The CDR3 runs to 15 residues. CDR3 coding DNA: TGCGCCAGCAGCCGGAGCGGGAGGGACCAAGAGACCCAGTACTTC. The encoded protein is CASSRSGRDQETQYF.

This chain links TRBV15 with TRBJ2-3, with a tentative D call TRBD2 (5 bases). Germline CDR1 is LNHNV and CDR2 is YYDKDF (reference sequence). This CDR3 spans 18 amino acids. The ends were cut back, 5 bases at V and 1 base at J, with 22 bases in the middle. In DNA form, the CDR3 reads TGTGCCACCAGCCCCCGTATCCGTTCGGGATCAGGCACAGATACGCAGTATTTT. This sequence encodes CATSPRIRSGSGTDTQYF.

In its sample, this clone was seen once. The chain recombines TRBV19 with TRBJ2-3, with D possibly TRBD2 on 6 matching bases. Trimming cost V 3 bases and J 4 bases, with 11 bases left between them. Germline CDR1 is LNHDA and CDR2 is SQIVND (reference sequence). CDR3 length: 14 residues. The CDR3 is CASSIGGFADTQYF. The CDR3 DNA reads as TGTGCCAGTAGTATCGGAGGGTTCGCAGATACGCAGTATTTT.

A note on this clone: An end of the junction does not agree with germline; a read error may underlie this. The CDR3 nucleotides read TGCAGTGCTCCTAGCGGGATTACAGTCTTC. Translation gives CSAPSGITVF. The chain links TRBV20-1 to TRBJ2-1, with 9 bases aligning to TRBD2. Germline CDR1 and CDR2: DFQATT and SNEGSKA (reference sequence). There are 10 residues in the CDR3.

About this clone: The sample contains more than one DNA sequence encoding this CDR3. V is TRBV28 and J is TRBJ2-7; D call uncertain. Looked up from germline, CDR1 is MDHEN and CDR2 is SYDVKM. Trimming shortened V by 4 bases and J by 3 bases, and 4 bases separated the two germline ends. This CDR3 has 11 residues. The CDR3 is CASSSHYEQYF. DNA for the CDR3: TGTGCCAGCAGTTCTCACTACGAGCAGTACTTC.